This T cell receptor beta chain was identified in a study of OX40 agonist ivuxolimab in advanced cancers. Turning to the study itself: Prior therapy, whether anti-PD-1, anti-PD-L1 or anti-CTLA-4, was allowed, and 40% had some. Partial responses were achieved by three patients, one with hepatocellular carcinoma and two with cutaneous melanoma.

Study results and limitations: Among the lowest levels of clonal expansion were found in partial responders at 0.1-3.0 mg/kg.

This CDR3 spans 16 amino acids. CDR1 MGHRA and CDR2 YSYEKL come from the germline V gene. The J segment lost 7 bases and the V segment lost 8 bases, leaving 11 bases of the junction unmatched. The table came from immunoSEQ multiplex PCR; TCRdb's copy has only in-frame clones and leaves some out. The data contain 30,000 to 40,000 clones, about four fifths of them singletons. Comments on this clone: Antigen specificity is unknown.

The TCR sequence derives from an adult with an advanced solid tumor such as melanoma, head and neck, liver or kidney cancer. The chain employs TRBV4-1 and TRBJ2-2; 12 nucleotides match TRBD2. The material was CD4+ or CD8+ T cells sorted from blood, obtained in a trial of the OX40 agonist ivuxolimab. The DNA of the CDR3 is TGCGCCAGCCGCGGACTAGCGGGGACACCGGGCGGGGAGCTGTTTTTT. It yields the protein CASRGLAGTPGGELFF.